This entry concerns a single TCR beta chain. Its target is unknown. V lost 6 bases and J lost 0, with 9 bases in between. This CDR3 has 14 amino acids. The V gene's germline CDR1 is SNHLY and CDR2 FYNNEI. The source of the sample is a study of T cell responses to AZD1222 COVID-19 vaccine. Study-wide results and caveats: Targets within unmutated variant regions were reportedly found for nearly half of spike-specific TCRs. Clonal diversity may have been underestimated in mostly white British donors. Regions 160-218 and 743-854 held dominance among vaccine-associated CD4 TCRs, which spanned spike. Repertoire collection took place solely once the T cell response had peaked.

TCRdb's copy holds only in-frame clones and misses some; the assay was immunoSEQ multiplex PCR. The table lists about 160,000 clones, about nine tenths of them singletons. Specimen: peripheral blood, collected 28 days after the second AZD1222 dose. The source is an adult who received the AZD1222 COVID-19 vaccine. J is TRBJ1-5 and V is TRBV2; D might be TRBD1 (6 bases). CDR3 sequence: CASRGAVSNQPQHF. The CDR3 DNA follows: TGTGCCAGCAGGGGGGCGGTTAGCAATCAGCCCCAGCATTTT.